Listed below are T cell receptor beta chains from one sample, sequenced in a study of blood T cell repertoires in COVID-19. TCRdb's copy holds only in-frame clones and misses some; the assay was immunoSEQ multiplex PCR. The table includes about 210,000 clones, about 78% detected once. Sequenced input: peripheral blood. Receptor source: a woman in her 70s with acute or convalescent COVID-19. CDR3s include the opening cysteine and the closing phenylalanine or tryptophan. Fields, in order: D gene, clone size, V gene, J gene, CDR3 DNA, CDR3 protein. The D gene is left open where the match is weak. Expanded clones are given a class, and other clones once, few, many or no size at all.

TRBD2	few	TRBV18	TRBJ2-3	TGTGCCAGCTCATCTAGCGGTAGCACAGATACGCAGTATTTT	CASSSSGSTDTQYF
TRBD1	NA	TRBV5-8	TRBJ2-3	TGTGCCAGCAGCGCCGGGACAGGGACTCGCACAGATACGCAGTATTTT	CASSAGTGTRTDTQYF
NA	once	TRBV7-3	TRBJ2-3	TGTGCCAGCAGCCCCAGGGGCTTCTCAGATACGCAGTATTTT	CASSPRGFSDTQYF
NA	NA	TRBV27	TRBJ2-5	TGTGCCAGCAGTGAGAGGGGGGCAGGGGGGAGAGAGACCCAGTACTTC	CASSERGAGGRETQYF
TRBD1	NA	TRBV19	TRBJ1-6	TGTGCCAGTATGGACAGGGGGACCCTCAATTCACCCCTCCACTTT	CASMDRGTLNSPLHF
TRBD1	NA	TRBV5-1	TRBJ2-1	TGCGCCAGCAGCTTGGACGTCGTGACAGGGGGAATAGGAGGGTACAATGAGCAGTTCTTC	CASSLDVVTGGIGGYNEQFF
TRBD1	NA	TRBV2	TRBJ1-6	TGTGCCAGCAGTGAAAGAGGGACAGGATCTAATTCACCCCTCCACTTT	CASSERGTGSNSPLHF
TRBD2	NA	TRBV9	TRBJ2-3	TGTGCCAGCAGCGGAGAAGCGGGGACTAGCACAGATACGCAGTATTTT	CASSGEAGTSTDTQYF
TRBD1	NA	TRBV6-5	TRBJ2-2	TGTGCCAGCAGGGCAGGGGGCGAAGCCGGGGAGCTGTTTTTT	CASRAGGEAGELFF
NA	NA	TRBV6-5	TRBJ2-1	TGTGCCAGCAGTTACGTCGGTGGGCGCTCCTACAATGAGCAGTTCTTC	CASSYVGGRSYNEQFF
NA	NA	TRBV30	TRBJ1-3	TGTGCCTGGACCAGGGCGGACACCATATATTTT	CAWTRADTIYF
TRBD2	NA	TRBV4-2	TRBJ2-3	TGTGCCAGCAGCCAAGGACTAGCGGGGGGCCTCACAGATACGCAGTATTTT	CASSQGLAGGLTDTQYF
TRBD1	NA	TRBV5-1	TRBJ2-5	TGCGCCAGCAGCTCTTTGACAGGGGTGGAGACCCAGTACTTC	CASSSLTGVETQYF
NA	NA	TRBV4-1	TRBJ1-4	TGCGCCAGCAGCCAAGAGGCAGGCCCCGAAAAACTGTTTTTT	CASSQEAGPEKLFF
NA	many	TRBV3-1/TRBV3-2	TRBJ2-3	TGTGCCAGCAGGCGGACAGAAAGCACAGATACGCAGTATTTT	CASRRTESTDTQYF
TRBD2	NA	TRBV3-1/TRBV3-2	TRBJ2-5	TGTGCCAGCAGCCTGACTCTAGCGGGGCAAGAGACCCAGTACTTC	CASSLTLAGQETQYF